This T cell receptor beta chain appears in the sequencing data of a study of T-cell memory formation after mild COVID-19. In the case of this clonotype: Antigen: not known.

The CDR3 is 15 residues long. Germline-derived CDR1 and CDR2 are MGHDK and SYGVNS. Trimming cost V 11 bases and J 3 bases, with 19 bases left between them. The study, taken as a whole, reports: Detection of some responders pre-infection suggested pre-existing cross-reactive memory T cells participated. Contracting CD4+ clones lay largely in CM and EM, with CD8+ ones residing in EMRA.

One entry per CDR3 protein results from TCRdb running MiXCR on the 5' RACE reads. Altogether about 410,000 distinct CDR3 sequences are present, 20% to 30% being singletons, with the ten largest covering about 12%. This clonotype was obtained from an adult woman who had mild COVID-19 (a few samples of this study predate the infection). Cell type and time point are not known. What was sequenced was PBMCs or a T cell subset sorted from them (not recorded which). The chain employs TRBV25-1 and TRBJ2-2, with a weak D call TRBD2 (6 bases). The CDR3 DNA follows: TGTGCCTCTGCCTACATTGGGGGGTACACCGGGGAGCTGTTTTTT. Protein: CASAYIGGYTGELFF.